The 17 T cell receptor beta chains below come from one sample, sequenced in a study of read filtering for tumor transcriptome and immune sequencing. This library used about 400 ng RNA and molecular barcoded adaptors spanning alpha/delta and beta/gamma chains. From the reads, TCRdb called clonotypes with MiXCR, one entry per CDR3 protein. Of 40,000 or so distinct CDR3 sequences in the sample, under 15% were seen once. Sequenced: a population of CD138-negative cells sorted from bone marrow. The receptors stem from a donor aged 40 or over with multiple myeloma.

This clonotype was detected ten times or more. The rearrangement uses TRBV20-1 and TRBJ2-5; possibly TRBD1 or TRBD2 for D (5 bases each). This CDR3 has 16 amino acids. Germline assignment: CDR1 DFQATT and CDR2 SNEGSKA (reference sequence). V was trimmed by 1 base and J by 3 bases, leaving 18 bases between them. The CDR3 DNA sequence: TGCAGTGCTAGAGGTTCGGCGACTCGAGGGGAAGAGACCCAGTACTTC. Amino acid sequence: CSARGSATRGEETQYF.

Note on this clonotype: No conserved phenylalanine or tryptophan is present at the end of the CDR3, so a read error is the likely explanation. The DNA is omitted, as the CDR3 cannot be located on it reliably, and the CDR3 follows TCRdb's listing. The chain carries TRBV20-1 and TRBJ2-1; the D call in the table, TRBD1, was not verified against the DNA. The CDR3 totals 13 residues, both ends included. Looked up from germline, CDR1 is DFQATT and CDR2 is SNEGSKA (reference sequence). This CDR3 is CSARHREFNEQIS.

The CDR3 DNA sequence: TGTGCCAGCGCACGGACGGCGACCCTATCGGGGACTGAAGCTTTCTTT. The encoded protein is CASARTATLSGTEAFF. This rearrangement joins TRBV6-5 to TRBJ1-1; D gene unclear. Germline V gives CDR1 MNHEY, CDR2 SVGAGI. Trimming took off 8 bases at V and 5 bases at J, with 24 bases between the two ends. CDR3 length: 16 residues.

This clonotype has a handful of counts. One base away lies a much larger clone, so this may be a sequencing read error. The gene calls are TRBV19 and TRBJ1-4; the D is unclear. CDR1 LNHDA and CDR2 SQIVND come from the germline V gene (reference sequence). The CDR3 is 14 amino acids. CDR3 protein: CASSTAATNGKLFF. CDR3 nucleotides: TGTGCCAGTAGTACGGCCGCAACTAATGGAAAACTGTTTTTT.

The chain has TRBV5-6 and TRBJ2-7; D gene unclear. The CDR3 length is 15 residues. Trimming removed 2 bases at V and 1 base at J, with 13 bases between. Germline lookup yields CDR1 SGHDT and CDR2 YYEEEE. The CDR3 is CASSFRPTLSYEQYF. The CDR3 DNA reads as TGTGCCAGCAGCTTCCGCCCCACACTATCCTACGAGCAGTACTTC.

This chain uses TRBV29-1 with TRBJ2-1, with D perhaps matching TRBD1 (5 bases). This CDR3 is 13 amino acids long. Germline V gene lookup returns CDR1 SQVTM and CDR2 ANQGSEA. Trimming shortened V by 5 bases and J by 7 bases, and 15 bases separated the two germline ends. The CDR3 protein is CSVLERGLNEQFF. Here the CDR3 DNA reads TGCAGCGTTCTCGAAAGGGGATTGAATGAGCAGTTCTTC.

Regarding this clonotype: A read error is likely here: a far larger clone is one base away. The rearrangement uses TRBV6-6 and TRBJ2-1; D is unresolved. The CDR3 has 12 amino acids. Germline V lookup: CDR1 MNHNY, CDR2 SVGAGI (reference sequence). In nucleotides, the CDR3 is TGTGTCAGCAGTTACCGGTACAATGAGCAGTTCTTC. This sequence encodes CVSSYRYNEQFF.

This clonotype has more than one count but fewer than ten. The chain carries TRBV20-1 and TRBJ2-7; D is possibly TRBD1 (6 bases). In germline, CDR1 is DFQATT, CDR2 SNEGSKA (reference sequence). V lost 7 bases and J 9 bases, leaving 19 bases between the germline ends. This CDR3 comprises 12 residues. Written as DNA, the CDR3 is TGCAGTGGGAAGCAGGGAATGGGGGCGCAGTACTTC. Protein: CSGKQGMGAQYF.

The sample holds many counts of this clonotype. The V gene is TRBV20-1, the J gene TRBJ2-4; possibly TRBD1 for D (6 bases). Germline-derived CDR1 and CDR2 are DFQATT and SNEGSKA (reference sequence). There are 12 residues in the CDR3. Deletions cut 6 bases from V and 2 bases from J, with 8 bases between. The CDR3 region is CSAGQTKNIQYF. CDR3 coding DNA: TGCAGTGCAGGACAGACCAAAAACATTCAGTACTTC.

This clonotype was seen repeatedly, ten times or more. The rearrangement joins TRBV29-1 to TRBJ2-5; D is unclear. The CDR3 sequence is 14 residues long. The germline V gene has CDR1 SQVTM and CDR2 ANQGSEA. Trimming stripped 5 bases from V and 4 bases from J, with 17 bases between. The chain's CDR3 is CSVKRNLLRETQYF. The CDR3 nucleotides are TGCAGCGTTAAAAGAAACTTGCTACGAGAGACCCAGTACTTC.

Many counts were recorded for this clonotype. This chain links TRBV2 with TRBJ2-1; D is undetermined. The V and J ends lost 3 bases and 2 bases respectively, with 11 bases between them. Per the germline V gene, CDR1 is SNHLY and CDR2 is FYNNEI. The CDR3 totals 15 residues. The CDR3: CASSDPIGAYNEQFF. CDR3 sequence (DNA): TGTGCCAGCAGTGACCCCATAGGAGCCTACAATGAGCAGTTCTTC.

There are many counts of this clonotype. The chain uses TRBV2 and TRBJ1-5; weak D call: TRBD1 (6 bases). Germline V gene data show CDR1 as SNHLY and CDR2 as FYNNEI. CDR3 length: 14 residues. Trimming left V 8 bases short and J 4 bases short, with 15 bases between. The CDR3 DNA is TGTGCCAGCGGTATCAATCAGGGGAATCAGCCCCAGCATTTT. Translated, it gives CASGINQGNQPQHF.

At least ten counts were recorded for this clonotype. The V and J genes are TRBV6-6 and TRBJ2-6; 7 nucleotides line up with TRBD1. The J segment lost 0 bases and the V segment lost 5 bases, leaving 10 bases of the junction unmatched. The CDR3 loop spans 18 amino acids. Per the germline V gene, CDR1 is MNHNY and CDR2 is SVGAGI (reference sequence). CDR3 loop: CASSTRQGVRSGANVLTF. The CDR3 DNA is TGTGCCAGCAGTACCAGACAGGGAGTCCGCTCTGGGGCCAACGTCCTGACTTTC.

This clonotype was counted many times. The chain is built from TRBV29-1 and TRBJ2-1, with no clear D. The CDR3 totals 12 residues. Trimming shortened V by 1 base and J by 8 bases, and 9 bases separated the two germline ends. Germline CDR1 SQVTM, CDR2 ANQGSEA. Written as DNA, the CDR3 is TGCAGCGTTGAAGGGTCCGGGTATGAGCAGTTCTTC. Amino acid sequence: CSVEGSGYEQFF.

This clonotype showed up just once. This chain uses TRBV6-5 with TRBJ1-5, with a weak D call TRBD1 (6 bases). CDR3 size: 12 residues. Trimming cost V 11 bases and J 3 bases, with 11 bases left between them. In germline, CDR1 is MNHEY, CDR2 SVGAGI. The CDR3 protein is CAAGETNQPQHF. As DNA, the CDR3 is TGTGCCGCAGGGGAGACCAATCAGCCCCAGCATTTT.

This clonotype was recorded at least ten times. The chain couples TRBV5-1 to TRBJ2-1, with a tentative D call TRBD1 (6 bases). Germline assignment: CDR1 SGHRS and CDR2 YFSETQ. The CDR3 extends over 15 amino acids. Trimming took off 4 bases at V and 5 bases at J, with 16 bases between the two ends. Here the CDR3 DNA reads TGCGCCAGCAGCGGGGGCTCCGTCGTTGACAATGAGCAGTTCTTC. Protein: CASSGGSVVDNEQFF.

As to this clonotype: A read error likely explains this, since a far larger clone differs by one base. The missing conserved phenylalanine or tryptophan at the end of this CDR3 makes a read error likely. This rearrangement joins TRBV5-6 to TRBJ1-1, with TRBD1 identical over 7 bases. This CDR3 has 15 amino acids. V trimming: 1 base; J trimming: 0 bases; junction bases outside the gene matches: 3. Looked up from germline, CDR1 is SGHDT and CDR2 is YYEEEE. CDR3 protein: CASSLWTGVNTEAFL. CDR3 sequence (DNA): TGTGCCAGCAGCTTGTGGACAGGCGTGAACACTGAAGCTTTCCTT.